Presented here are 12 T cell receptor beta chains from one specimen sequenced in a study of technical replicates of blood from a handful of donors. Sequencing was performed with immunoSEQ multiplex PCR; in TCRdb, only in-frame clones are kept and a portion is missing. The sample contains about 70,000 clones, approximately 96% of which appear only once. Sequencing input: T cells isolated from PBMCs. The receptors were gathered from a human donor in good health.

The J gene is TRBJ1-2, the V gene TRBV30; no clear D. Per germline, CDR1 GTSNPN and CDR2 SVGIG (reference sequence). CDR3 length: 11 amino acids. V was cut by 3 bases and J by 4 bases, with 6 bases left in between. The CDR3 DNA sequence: TGTGCCTGGAGCGCCAGCTATGGCTACACCTTC. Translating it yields CAWSASYGYTF.

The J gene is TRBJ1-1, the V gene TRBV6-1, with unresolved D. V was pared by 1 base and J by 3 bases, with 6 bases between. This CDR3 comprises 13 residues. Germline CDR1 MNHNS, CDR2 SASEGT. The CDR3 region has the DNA TGTGCCAGCAGTGAAGTAAGCGACACTGAAGCTTTCTTT. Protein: CASSEVSDTEAFF.

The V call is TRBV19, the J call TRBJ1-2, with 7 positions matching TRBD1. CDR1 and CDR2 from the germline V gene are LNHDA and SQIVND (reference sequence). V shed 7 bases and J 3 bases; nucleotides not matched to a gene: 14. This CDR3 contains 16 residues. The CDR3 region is CASNTGQPTTYYGYTF. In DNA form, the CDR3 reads TGTGCCAGTAACACGGGACAGCCTACAACGTACTATGGCTACACCTTC.

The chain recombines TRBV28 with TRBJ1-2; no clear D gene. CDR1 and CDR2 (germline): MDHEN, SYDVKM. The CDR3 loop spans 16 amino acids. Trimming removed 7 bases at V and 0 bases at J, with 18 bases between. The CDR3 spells CASKFTGGSTNYGYTF. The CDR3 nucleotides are TGTGCCAGCAAATTCACCGGAGGAAGCACTAACTATGGCTACACCTTC.

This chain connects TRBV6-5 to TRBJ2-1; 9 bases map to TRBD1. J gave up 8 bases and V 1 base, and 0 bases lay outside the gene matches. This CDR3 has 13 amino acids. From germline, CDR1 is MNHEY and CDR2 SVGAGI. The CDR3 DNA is TGTGCCAGCAGTTACTGGACAGGGGATGAGCAGTTCTTC. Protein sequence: CASSYWTGDEQFF.

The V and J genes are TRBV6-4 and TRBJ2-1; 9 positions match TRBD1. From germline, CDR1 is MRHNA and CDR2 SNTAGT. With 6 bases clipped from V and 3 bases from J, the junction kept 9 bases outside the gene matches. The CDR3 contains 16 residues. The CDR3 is CASRRGQGSIYNEQFF. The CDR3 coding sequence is TGTGCCAGCAGACGGGGACAGGGCAGCATCTACAATGAGCAGTTCTTC.

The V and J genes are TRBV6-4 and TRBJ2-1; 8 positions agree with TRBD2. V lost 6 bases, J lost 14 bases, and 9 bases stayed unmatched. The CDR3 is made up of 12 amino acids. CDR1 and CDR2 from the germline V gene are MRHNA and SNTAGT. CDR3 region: CASRGTGTSKFF. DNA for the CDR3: TGTGCCAGCAGGGGAACCGGGACTAGTAAGTTCTTC.

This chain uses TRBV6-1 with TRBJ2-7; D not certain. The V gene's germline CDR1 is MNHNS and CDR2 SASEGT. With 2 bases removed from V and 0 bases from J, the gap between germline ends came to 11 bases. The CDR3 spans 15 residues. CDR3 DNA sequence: TGTGCCAGCAGTGAACAACAGAGCCTCTCCTACGAGCAGTACTTC. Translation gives CASSEQQSLSYEQYF.

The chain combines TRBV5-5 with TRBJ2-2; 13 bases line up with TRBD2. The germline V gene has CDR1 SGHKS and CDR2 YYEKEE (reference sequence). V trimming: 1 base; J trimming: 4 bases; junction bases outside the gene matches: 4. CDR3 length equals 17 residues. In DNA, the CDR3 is TGTGCCAGCAGCTTGTTCGGACTAGCGGGGGTCACCGGGGAGCTGTTTTTT. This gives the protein CASSLFGLAGVTGELFF.

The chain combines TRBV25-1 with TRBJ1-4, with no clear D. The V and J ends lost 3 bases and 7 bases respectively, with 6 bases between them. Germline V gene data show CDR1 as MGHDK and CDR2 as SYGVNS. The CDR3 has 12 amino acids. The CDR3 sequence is CASSENSEKLFF. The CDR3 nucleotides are TGTGCCAGCAGTGAGAATAGTGAAAAACTGTTTTTT.

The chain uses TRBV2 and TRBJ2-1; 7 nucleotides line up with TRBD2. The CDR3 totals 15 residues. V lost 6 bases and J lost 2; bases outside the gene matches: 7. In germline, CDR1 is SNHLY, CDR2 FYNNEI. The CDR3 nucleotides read TGTGCCAGCAGATCCAGCGGGACTGCCTACAATGAGCAGTTCTTC. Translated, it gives CASRSSGTAYNEQFF.

The CDR3 DNA reads TGTGCCAGCAGTTACCTGCTAGCGGGAGGATCTGAGCAGTACTTC. Its translation: CASSYLLAGGSEQYF. The chain carries TRBV6-5 and TRBJ2-7; 11 bases are shared with TRBD2. After removal of 2 bases from V and 7 bases from J, the junction contained 7 bases not matched to a gene. CDR1 MNHEY and CDR2 SVGAGI come from the germline V gene. There are 15 residues in the CDR3.